Each of the 2 T cell receptor beta chains below was sequenced from the same sample in a study of cytomegalovirus exposure and HLA in healthy donors. The PCR had 60 Vbeta and 13 Jbeta primers. Sequencing used immunoSEQ multiplex PCR; TCRdb keeps in-frame clones, though not all of them. The sample has about 100,000 clones, 70% to 80% seen once. Sequenced sample: PBMCs. These receptors all come from a female donor in good health and CMV-seropositive.

The gene calls are TRBV5-4 and TRBJ2-7, with TRBD1 identical over 7 bases. The CDR3 sequence is 15 residues long. The ends lost 0 bases at V and 0 bases at J; junction bases unmatched: 3. CDR1 and CDR2 from the germline V gene are SGHNT and YYREEE (reference sequence). The CDR3 DNA reads as TGTGCCAGCAGCTTGGTTGGACAGGCCTCCTACGAGCAGTACTTC. As protein: CASSLVGQASYEQYF. The full variable domain, with the rest looked up from reference TRBV5-4 and TRBJ2-7, is ETGVTQSPTHLIKTRGQQVTLRCSSQSGHNTVSWYQQALGQGPQFIFQYYREEENGRGNFPPRFSGLQFPNYSSELNVNALELDDSALYLCASSLVGQASYEQYFGPGTRLTVT.

The J gene is TRBJ1-2, the V gene TRBV2; D gene unclear. V shed 6 bases and J shed 6 bases, with 8 bases lying between them. This CDR3 region has 11 residues. Germline V gene lookup returns CDR1 SNHLY and CDR2 FYNNEI. The CDR3 here is CASSNNDGYTF. The CDR3 DNA is TGTGCCAGCAGCAACAATGATGGCTACACCTTC.